This T cell receptor beta chain derives from a study of memory CD4+ T cells and cytomegalovirus serostatus. Study-level background: Healthy Belgian adult donors included roughly nine CMV-positive and more than 20 CMV-negative people.

Germline lookup yields CDR1 SGHTA and CDR2 FQGNSA. The CDR3 is 17 amino acids. The V end was cut by 1 base, the J end by 2 bases, with 15 bases between. Whole-study results and caveats: Each of approximately 73 CMV-associated TCRbeta sequences occurred in one to five individuals.

Per the original methods: After removing out-of-frame reads, over 2 million distinct TCRbeta sequences remained. Sequencing used immunoSEQ multiplex PCR; TCRdb keeps in-frame clones, though not all of them. That table furnishes V, J and clone size, whereas the DNA furnished D and trimming. The table includes approximately 56,000 clones, over 80% detected once. The sort gate was single viable CD3+CD4+CD8-CD45RO+ cells for memory CD4+ T cells. CMV serostatus came from serum IgG against pp150, pp28, p38, p52. About this clone itself: The target antigen is unknown.

The source material was memory CD4+ T cells from blood. The sequence derives from an adult in good health and CMV-seronegative. The genes are TRBV7-2 and TRBJ1-5, with D possibly matching TRBD1 (6 bases). The CDR3 DNA reads TGTGCCAGCAGCTTAGTAACGGTAGGGGGTGGCAATCAGCCCCAGCATTTT. Its protein product is CASSLVTVGGGNQPQHF.